The T cell receptor (beta chain) under discussion was sequenced for a study of blood T cell repertoires in COVID-19 (dated by TCRdb to the early 2020s). A note on the overall study: Samples covering the acute and convalescent phases of COVID-19 were provided by collaborators in the United States, Italy and Spain. The prospective study material was composed of cDNA or gDNA derived from T cells, B-cell-depleted T cells, or PBMCs. Subjects who had been exposed to COVID-19, were actively infected with it, or had recovered from it provided the deeply sampled blood TCRbeta repertoires that made up the dataset. The repertoires were made available in a free public database intended to serve as a resource for research on the immune response to SARS-CoV-2. Samples came from the ongoing ImmuneRACE study (first 160 participants) plus 1,254 subjects from 6 global collaborators. Sample metadata almost always included a de-identified subject ID, COVID-19 status, age in years and sex. Where available, HLA class I and class II types were taken from metadata supplied by the sample provider and were not determined by assay-based typing. Broader findings and caveats from the paper: How much clinical and demographic metadata was included differed by source and by participant, and the metadata was provided uncurated.

This clone was found once. It lacks a known antigen. No much larger clonotype is one base removed from it; base qualities were not supplied. TCRbeta CDR3 regions were amplified from genomic DNA by means of the immunoSEQ Assay, a bias-controlled multiplex PCR. As for how the authors treated the data: Nucleated cell counts per sample were estimated from amplification of reference gene primers within the assay. To quantify the absolute abundance of each unique TCRbeta CDR3 rearrangement, sequence reads were collapsed and filtered. For each sample, productive Simpson clonality was calculated as the square root of Simpson's diversity index over productive rearrangements. The source is immuneACCESS, and TCRdb retained only in-frame sequences with V and J called. Part of the clones is not carried over; for the studies checked, unresolved V genes explain less than half of this, and the remainder is unexplained. The D gene and trimming were derived from the DNA, and the V and J assignments and clone size from that table. Here the sample has 150,000 to 200,000 clones; 78% occur a single time. Of the sample, around 13% is held by the ten largest clones.

Reading the germline V gene gives CDR1 MGHDK and CDR2 SYGVNS. The CDR3 covers 13 residues, taking in both the cysteine and the phenylalanine. Here the CDR3 DNA is all that survives: 39 bases in frame from base 1. The junction carries 13 bases between V and J, which are trimmed by 9 bases and 7 bases respectively. The collaborating institutions used their own protocols to collect whole blood in K2EDTA tubes. For TCRbeta analysis, collaborator samples were shipped as frozen whole blood, as isolated PBMCs, or as DNA extracted from either sample type. The V and J genes are TRBV25-1 and TRBJ1-6; D gene: possibly TRBD1, on 5 matching bases. The sample comprised peripheral blood. The TCR sequence derives from a woman of 80 years or more with acute or convalescent COVID-19. The DNA sequence follows: TGTGCCAGGCGGGACGGGGGGAATTCACCCCTCCACTTT. Its translation is CARRDGGNSPLHF.